This is a list of T cell receptor beta chains from one sample in a study of blood T cell repertoires in COVID-19. Assay: immunoSEQ multiplex PCR; the TCRdb copy retains only in-frame clones and omits some. The sample has some 100,000 clones, about 88% seen once. The sequenced sample consisted of peripheral blood. The source is an elderly woman with active COVID-19. The CDR3 runs from the conserved cysteine through the conserved F or W. The order of the fields is D gene, clone size, J gene, V gene, CDR3 DNA, CDR3 protein. A D gene is named only where the DNA matches it firmly. Only some rows state a clone size, as once, few, many or a class for expanded clones.

D gene: NA
clone size: NA
J gene: TRBJ2-3
V gene: TRBV7-2
CDR3 DNA: TGTGCCAGCAGCCTAAGGGGTAACGCACGTAATACGCAGTATTTT
CDR3 protein: CASSLRGNARNTQYF

D gene: NA
clone size: NA
J gene: TRBJ2-7
V gene: TRBV6-5
CDR3 DNA: TGTGCCAGCAGTTACTCTTCCCCAAGCTCTTACGAGCAGTACTTC
CDR3 protein: CASSYSSPSSYEQYF

D gene: NA
clone size: NA
J gene: TRBJ1-6
V gene: TRBV4-2
CDR3 DNA: TGTGCCAGCAGCCGGGCAGCAGATAATTCACCCCTCCACTTT
CDR3 protein: CASSRAADNSPLHF

D gene: NA
clone size: NA
J gene: TRBJ2-7
V gene: TRBV5-1
CDR3 DNA: TGCGCCAGCAGCTTGGCTACAGGGGAGGCCTACGAGCAGTACTTC
CDR3 protein: CASSLATGEAYEQYF

D gene: TRBD1
clone size: NA
J gene: TRBJ2-1
V gene: TRBV27
CDR3 DNA: TGTGCCAGCAGTAGCAGGACAGGGCTTACCACCAATGAGCAGTTCTTC
CDR3 protein: CASSSRTGLTTNEQFF

D gene: NA
clone size: NA
J gene: TRBJ2-5
V gene: TRBV6-5
CDR3 DNA: TGTGCCAGCAGTCCCCAGGGGCGGGAAGAGACCCAGTACTTC
CDR3 protein: CASSPQGREETQYF

D gene: TRBD1
clone size: NA
J gene: TRBJ2-1
V gene: TRBV5-1
CDR3 DNA: TGCGCCAGCAGCTACCGGGGACAGGGGAACTACAATGAGCAGTTCTTC
CDR3 protein: CASSYRGQGNYNEQFF

D gene: NA
clone size: once
J gene: TRBJ2-2
V gene: TRBV18
CDR3 DNA: TGTGCCAGCTCACCACGGCGGCAGTATAACACCGGGGAGCTGTTTTTT
CDR3 protein: CASSPRRQYNTGELFF

D gene: NA
clone size: NA
J gene: TRBJ2-5
V gene: TRBV2
CDR3 DNA: TGTGCCAGCAGTGAAGCGGCAGTCCAAGAGACCCAGTACTTC
CDR3 protein: CASSEAAVQETQYF

D gene: TRBD1
clone size: few
J gene: TRBJ2-1
V gene: TRBV6-6
CDR3 DNA: TGTGCCAGCAGTTTACCCCCGGACAGGGACGAGCAGTTCTTC
CDR3 protein: CASSLPPDRDEQFF

D gene: TRBD1
clone size: NA
J gene: TRBJ2-5
V gene: TRBV7-2
CDR3 DNA: TGTGCCACCTCGCTGAGGGGGCTAGAGACCCAGTACTTC
CDR3 protein: CATSLRGLETQYF

D gene: NA
clone size: NA
J gene: TRBJ2-7
V gene: TRBV5-6
CDR3 DNA: TGTGCCAGCAGCCGGGGACTTTCCTACGAGCAGTACTTC
CDR3 protein: CASSRGLSYEQYF

D gene: NA
clone size: NA
J gene: TRBJ1-2
V gene: TRBV12-5
CDR3 DNA: TGTGCTAGTGGTTTGGACAGCTTCTATGGCTACACCTTC
CDR3 protein: CASGLDSFYGYTF

D gene: TRBD2
clone size: NA
J gene: TRBJ2-2
V gene: TRBV7-2
CDR3 DNA: TGTGCCAGCAGGCGTGCGGGACTAGCTGACACCGGGGAGCTGTTTTTT
CDR3 protein: CASRRAGLADTGELFF

D gene: NA
clone size: NA
J gene: TRBJ2-7
V gene: TRBV18
CDR3 DNA: TGTGCCAGCTCACAAGGACAGCGCTACGAGCAGTACTTC
CDR3 protein: CASSQGQRYEQYF

D gene: NA
clone size: NA
J gene: TRBJ1-2
V gene: TRBV10-1
CDR3 DNA: TGCGCCAGCAGTGAGTCAAGGGGATTTTATGGCTACACCTTC
CDR3 protein: CASSESRGFYGYTF

D gene: NA
clone size: NA
J gene: TRBJ1-2
V gene: TRBV28
CDR3 DNA: TGTGCCAGCAGTTTTGGAGTGGAGTCTGGCTACACCTTC
CDR3 protein: CASSFGVESGYTF

D gene: NA
clone size: NA
J gene: TRBJ2-7
V gene: TRBV3-1/TRBV3-2
CDR3 DNA: TGTGCCAGCAGCCCTCGGGGGTCCCTCGATTTAGAGCAGTACTTC
CDR3 protein: CASSPRGSLDLEQYF

D gene: NA
clone size: NA
J gene: TRBJ1-1
V gene: TRBV14
CDR3 DNA: TGTGCCAGCAGCCGTCAGAAGAACACTGAAGCTTTCTTT
CDR3 protein: CASSRQKNTEAFF

D gene: TRBD2
clone size: NA
J gene: TRBJ2-5
V gene: TRBV5-4
CDR3 DNA: TGTGCCAGCAGGGGGGGGCTAGCGGGAGGGCCAGAGACCCAGTACTTC
CDR3 protein: CASRGGLAGGPETQYF

D gene: NA
clone size: NA
J gene: TRBJ2-1
V gene: TRBV5-4
CDR3 DNA: TGTGCCAGCAGGGGACAAGGTGGGAGCGCTAACAATGAGCAGTTCTTC
CDR3 protein: CASRGQGGSANNEQFF

D gene: TRBD2
clone size: NA
J gene: TRBJ2-7
V gene: TRBV6-5
CDR3 DNA: TGTGCCAGCAGGACTAGCGGGTCAATCTACGAGCAGTACTTC
CDR3 protein: CASRTSGSIYEQYF

D gene: TRBD1
clone size: once
J gene: TRBJ1-1
V gene: TRBV19
CDR3 DNA: TGTGCCAGTAGTTGGGACAGGGGGCCGAACACTGAAGCTTTCTTT
CDR3 protein: CASSWDRGPNTEAFF

D gene: NA
clone size: NA
J gene: TRBJ1-3
V gene: TRBV7-2
CDR3 DNA: TGTGCCAGCAGCTTACGGGGAGGATCTGGAAACACCATATATTTT
CDR3 protein: CASSLRGGSGNTIYF

D gene: NA
clone size: NA
J gene: TRBJ1-4
V gene: TRBV7-2
CDR3 DNA: TGTGCCAGCAGCTCTCCGACGGGGAGAACGGAAAAACTGTTTTTT
CDR3 protein: CASSSPTGRTEKLFF

D gene: TRBD2
clone size: NA
J gene: TRBJ2-2
V gene: TRBV28
CDR3 DNA: TGTGCCAGCAGTTTTAGCGGGAGTCGGGACACCGGGGAGCTGTTTTTT
CDR3 protein: CASSFSGSRDTGELFF

D gene: NA
clone size: NA
J gene: TRBJ2-3
V gene: TRBV7-2
CDR3 DNA: TGTGCCAGCAGCGTAGGGGCCAGCACAGATACGCAGTATTTT
CDR3 protein: CASSVGASTDTQYF

D gene: NA
clone size: NA
J gene: TRBJ2-7
V gene: TRBV7-2
CDR3 DNA: TGTGCCAGCAGCTTAGTAGGGGTCAGGGGCAACGAGCAGTACTTC
CDR3 protein: CASSLVGVRGNEQYF

D gene: TRBD2
clone size: NA
J gene: TRBJ2-1
V gene: TRBV4-1
CDR3 DNA: TGCGCCAGCAGCTCCCTTATGGCGGGAGGCTTGGATGAGCAGTTCTTC
CDR3 protein: CASSSLMAGGLDEQFF

D gene: TRBD2
clone size: NA
J gene: TRBJ2-2
V gene: TRBV7-8
CDR3 DNA: TGTGCCAGCAGCCACGCAGGCGGGAGGAACACCGGGGAGCTGTTTTTT
CDR3 protein: CASSHAGGRNTGELFF

D gene: TRBD1
clone size: NA
J gene: TRBJ2-5
V gene: TRBV2
CDR3 DNA: TGTGCCAGCAGTGGAGACAGGGGGCGCGCAGAGACCCAGTACTTC
CDR3 protein: CASSGDRGRAETQYF

D gene: NA
clone size: NA
J gene: TRBJ2-1
V gene: TRBV30
CDR3 DNA: TGTGCCTGGGGGACGCCAGGGGGGACCTACAATGAGCAGTTCTTC
CDR3 protein: CAWGTPGGTYNEQFF

D gene: TRBD1
clone size: NA
J gene: TRBJ1-2
V gene: TRBV5-1
CDR3 DNA: TGCGCCAGCAGCCCGGGACAGGGAACGGAGGGCTACACCTTC
CDR3 protein: CASSPGQGTEGYTF

D gene: TRBD1
clone size: NA
J gene: TRBJ2-1
V gene: TRBV4-1
CDR3 DNA: TGCGCCAGCAGCCAAGCCCTCACCGGGACAGGGGGCCGAGAGCAGTTCTTC
CDR3 protein: CASSQALTGTGGREQFF

D gene: NA
clone size: NA
J gene: TRBJ2-1
V gene: TRBV3-1/TRBV3-2
CDR3 DNA: TGTGCCAGCAGCCAAGATCTCAGGGGATACAATGAGCAGTTCTTC
CDR3 protein: CASSQDLRGYNEQFF

D gene: NA
clone size: NA
J gene: TRBJ2-5
V gene: TRBV6-5
CDR3 DNA: TGTGCCAATCACAGGAGAGGAGAGACCCAGTACTTC
CDR3 protein: CANHRRGETQYF

D gene: NA
clone size: NA
J gene: TRBJ2-5
V gene: TRBV2
CDR3 DNA: TGTGCCAGCAGTGAAGAACATGGGTACAGGACCCAGTACTTC
CDR3 protein: CASSEEHGYRTQYF

D gene: NA
clone size: NA
J gene: TRBJ1-1
V gene: TRBV7-2
CDR3 DNA: TGTGCCAGCAGCTTAGCGCAGGGAGGGACTGAAGCTTTCTTT
CDR3 protein: CASSLAQGGTEAFF

D gene: TRBD1
clone size: NA
J gene: TRBJ1-2
V gene: TRBV6-2/TRBV6-3
CDR3 DNA: TGTGCCAGCAGTTCGACCGGTTGGACAGGGACCAACTATGGCTACACCTTC
CDR3 protein: CASSSTGWTGTNYGYTF

D gene: TRBD1
clone size: NA
J gene: TRBJ1-1
V gene: TRBV6-6
CDR3 DNA: TGTGCCAGCAGTACAGGGGCTGAAGCTTTCTTT
CDR3 protein: CASSTGAEAFF

D gene: NA
clone size: NA
J gene: TRBJ2-2
V gene: TRBV25-1
CDR3 DNA: TGTGCCAGCAGTCAACAGGTGAACACCGGGGAGCTGTTTTTT
CDR3 protein: CASSQQVNTGELFF

D gene: NA
clone size: NA
J gene: TRBJ2-7
V gene: TRBV28
CDR3 DNA: TGTGCCAGCAGTTTTAATTATCTCGGGAGCGTAGGGGAGCAGTACTTC
CDR3 protein: CASSFNYLGSVGEQYF

D gene: TRBD1
clone size: NA
J gene: TRBJ1-2
V gene: TRBV5-6
CDR3 DNA: TGTGCCAGCAGCTTGGGACAGGGGAACTATGGCTACACCTTC
CDR3 protein: CASSLGQGNYGYTF

D gene: TRBD2
clone size: NA
J gene: TRBJ2-7
V gene: TRBV6-6
CDR3 DNA: TGTGCCAGCAGTTACCTGGCGGGAGGCACCTACGAGCAGTACTTC
CDR3 protein: CASSYLAGGTYEQYF

D gene: NA
clone size: few
J gene: TRBJ2-2
V gene: TRBV7-3
CDR3 DNA: TGTGCCAGCAGCCCAGGGCGTACGGGGGAGCTGTTTTTT
CDR3 protein: CASSPGRTGELFF

D gene: NA
clone size: NA
J gene: TRBJ2-3
V gene: TRBV3-1/TRBV3-2
CDR3 DNA: TGTGCCAGCAGCACCCGGGGTGGTGCAGATACGCAGTATTTT
CDR3 protein: CASSTRGGADTQYF

D gene: NA
clone size: NA
J gene: TRBJ2-1
V gene: TRBV12-3/TRBV12-4
CDR3 DNA: TGTGCCAGCAGCCAGTTCCGGGAAGAGCAGTTCTTC
CDR3 protein: CASSQFREEQFF

D gene: NA
clone size: NA
J gene: TRBJ2-2
V gene: TRBV19
CDR3 DNA: TGTGCCACTAAAGCGGTCTCAAACTTAGGGGGGGAGCTGTTTTTT
CDR3 protein: CATKAVSNLGGELFF

D gene: TRBD1
clone size: NA
J gene: TRBJ2-7
V gene: TRBV7-8
CDR3 DNA: TGTGCCAGCAGCTTAGACAGGGGCGACGAGCAGTACTTC
CDR3 protein: CASSLDRGDEQYF

D gene: NA
clone size: NA
J gene: TRBJ2-3
V gene: TRBV5-4
CDR3 DNA: TGTGCCAGCAGCTCTATCAGGGCTTGGAGCACAGATACGCAGTATTTT
CDR3 protein: CASSSIRAWSTDTQYF

D gene: TRBD2
clone size: NA
J gene: TRBJ2-3
V gene: TRBV24-1
CDR3 DNA: TGTGCCACCAGTGATCCCCTAGCGGGAGGGCCGAAAGATACGCAGTATTTT
CDR3 protein: CATSDPLAGGPKDTQYF

D gene: TRBD2
clone size: NA
J gene: TRBJ2-5
V gene: TRBV3-1/TRBV3-2
CDR3 DNA: TGTGCCAGCAGCCACACTAGCGGGAGGGCCGTGGAGACCCAGTACTTC
CDR3 protein: CASSHTSGRAVETQYF